These T cell receptor beta chains were read from a single sample in a study of blood T cells in healthy people across ages. Using its own MiXCR run on the 5' RACE reads, TCRdb lists one record per CDR3 protein. This sample has approximately 830,000 distinct CDR3 sequences, with around 62% found just once. What was sequenced was blood. Receptors were obtained from a man aged 25-45 years in good health. Both conserved end residues are trimmed from each CDR3. Each record gives: clone size, V gene, D gene, CDR3 protein. A D gene is named only where the DNA matches it firmly. The size field is filled for only some rows; it gives once, few, many or a size class.

NA TRBV2 NA ASSLSVGERTEQF
NA TRBV28 TRBD1 ASSLSNRGPNYGYT
NA TRBV20-1 TRBD1 SARELQGAETQY
once TRBV27 TRBD1 ASTLTWGQFNEKLF
NA TRBV20-1 NA SATRTRDRGWY
NA TRBV4-2 NA ASSQEGWVANEKLF
NA TRBV12-3/TRBV12-4 NA ASSPKGSNQPQH
NA TRBV4-3 NA ASSQDRGRDSPLH
NA TRBV7-2 NA ASGESDTQY
NA TRBV29-1 NA SVSDRSYEQY
NA TRBV12-3/TRBV12-4 NA ASSDSGGRDTQY
few TRBV3-1 NA ASSQYAGEDGYT
NA TRBV20-1 NA SARQGLAEQY
NA TRBV2 TRBD1 ASSFFQGVNSYEQY
few TRBV7-9 NA ASSPASSEQY
few TRBV4-3 TRBD2 ASSQGGLADTDTQY
NA TRBV4-3 NA ASRLGTSTTGELF
NA TRBV7-2 NA ASSLESRGWGLSSYEQY
NA TRBV27 NA ASSLRGRVTEAF
few TRBV24-1 TRBD1 ATRDRGDTQY
NA TRBV3-1 NA ASSQDTEAKNIQY
NA TRBV6-5 TRBD1 ASSAGTGAEGYT
few TRBV9 TRBD2 ASSVAPAGVYQETQY
NA TRBV12-3/TRBV12-4 NA ASSSGTRRGYT
NA TRBV5-1 NA ASSFNRRGPSGTQY
NA TRBV4-3 NA ASSQEVVDYGYT
NA TRBV20-1 NA SASRVLESNQPQH
NA TRBV2 TRBD2 ASIPGLAYNEQF
NA TRBV7-2 NA ASSLRRGGLAASYNEQY
once TRBV28 TRBD2 ASSLPGGAYEQY
NA TRBV5-1 TRBD1 ASRRTGRENGYT
NA TRBV20-1 NA SAMRRETQY
NA TRBV28 TRBD1 ASSPGQGPLETQY
NA TRBV20-1 TRBD2 SAIGTSGSISYNEQF
NA TRBV7-2 TRBD1 ASSPSRRQGRINSPLH
once TRBV7-3 NA ASSAARDINEQF
few TRBV28 NA ASSLSPIEETQY
few TRBV7-2 NA ASSLAGPVTTDTQY
once TRBV7-9 NA ASSFPYFGPANYGYT
NA TRBV7-2 TRBD2 ASSSDSGASTDTQY
few TRBV12-3/TRBV12-4 TRBD2 ASRQLAGGITDTQY
NA TRBV4-1 NA ASSSPQFRVPWVDTQY
NA TRBV12-5 TRBD1 ASGPLDRKAEAF
NA TRBV5-1 NA ASSLTASSGANVLT
NA TRBV6-5 NA ASSYSSRVNGYT
NA TRBV14 NA ASSQNPESVLTNNEQF
few TRBV5-1 NA AAAWAASPYEQY
NA TRBV7-9 NA ASSSRTVNRYEQY
NA TRBV10-3 TRBD1 ATTRQGPSYNEQF
NA TRBV12-3/TRBV12-4 NA ASSNRYGASRRETQY
NA TRBV6-2/TRBV6-3 TRBD2 ASSYPGTSGAGFYEQY
few TRBV5-1 NA ASRVGTNRANEQF
NA TRBV20-1 NA SASGPPLSNSPLH
once TRBV10-3 NA AISEISDTQY
NA TRBV2 TRBD1 ASSPGTGEYSNQPQH